The clone carrying this T cell receptor (beta chain) occurred once. Its cognate antigen is unknown. Germline trimming cut 0 bases from V and 8 bases from J; bases unmatched to any gene: 11. The germline V gene has CDR1 LGHNA and CDR2 YNFKEQ. The CDR3 consists of 16 residues. The sample belongs to a study of T cell responses to AZD1222 COVID-19 vaccine. Study observations and caveats: Spike-specific TCR breadth and depth both grew after two AZD1222 doses. Unmutated variant regions are reportedly targeted by nearly half of spike-specific TCRs.

Assay used: immunoSEQ multiplex PCR; TCRdb lists only in-frame clones, some missing. The data show under 150,000 clones, 90% seen once. The TCR originated in an adult in good health. This sequence joins TRBV4-2 and TRBJ1-2, with 8 bases identical to TRBD1. Sequencing used peripheral blood, obtained on day 0 of AZD1222 vaccination. The CDR3 is CASSQEDPRTGHGYTF. The CDR3 DNA is TGTGCCAGCAGCCAAGAAGACCCCAGGACAGGGCACGGCTACACCTTC.